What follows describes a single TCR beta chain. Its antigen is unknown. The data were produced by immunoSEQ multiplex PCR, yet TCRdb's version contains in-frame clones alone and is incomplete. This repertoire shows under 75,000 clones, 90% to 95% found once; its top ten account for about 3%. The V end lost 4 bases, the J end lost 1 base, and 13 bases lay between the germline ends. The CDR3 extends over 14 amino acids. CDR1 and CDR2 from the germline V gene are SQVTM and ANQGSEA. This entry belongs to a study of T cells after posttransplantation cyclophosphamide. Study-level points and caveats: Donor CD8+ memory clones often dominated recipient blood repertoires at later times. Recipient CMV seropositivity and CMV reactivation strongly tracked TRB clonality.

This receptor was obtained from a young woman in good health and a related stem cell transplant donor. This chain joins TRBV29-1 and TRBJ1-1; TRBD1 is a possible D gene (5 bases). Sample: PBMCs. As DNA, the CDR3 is TGCAGCGTTGCCCAGGGCCGGGGGAACACTGAAGCTTTCTTT. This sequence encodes CSVAQGRGNTEAFF.